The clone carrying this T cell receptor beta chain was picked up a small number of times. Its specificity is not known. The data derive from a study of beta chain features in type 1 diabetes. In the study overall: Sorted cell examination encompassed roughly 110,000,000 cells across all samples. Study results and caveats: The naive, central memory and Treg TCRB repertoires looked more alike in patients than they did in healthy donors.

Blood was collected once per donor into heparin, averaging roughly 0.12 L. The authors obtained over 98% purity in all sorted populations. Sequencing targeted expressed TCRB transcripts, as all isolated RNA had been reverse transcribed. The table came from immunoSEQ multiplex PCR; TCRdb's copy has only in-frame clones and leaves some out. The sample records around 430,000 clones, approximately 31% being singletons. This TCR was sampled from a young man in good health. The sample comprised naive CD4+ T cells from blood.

Here the CDR3 DNA reads TGTGCCAGCAGTATCGAGCGGGAGGTAGCCAAAAACATTCAGTACTTC. It yields the protein CASSIEREVAKNIQYF. The V call is TRBV6-6, the J call TRBJ2-4; 9 bases match TRBD2. Germline V gene lookup returns CDR1 MNHNY and CDR2 SVGAGI (reference sequence). V lost 5 bases, J lost 0 bases, and 5 bases stayed unmatched. The CDR3 contains 16 residues.